The text below deals with one TCR beta chain. Its antigen is currently not known. There are no base qualities to consult, and no much larger clone falls within one base. Clipping removes 4 bases from V and 1 base from J, with 11 as the unmatched junction base count. The CDR3 numbers 17 residues from cysteine through phenylalanine. The only DNA kept is the CDR3, 51 bases in frame from the first base. Taken from the germline V gene, the CDR1 and CDR2 loops are MDHEN and SYDVKM. Collaborating institutions collected whole blood in K2EDTA tubes following their own protocols. Collaborator samples were shipped for TCRbeta analysis as frozen whole blood, isolated PBMCs, or DNA extracted from either sample type. TCRbeta CDR3 regions were amplified from genomic DNA using the immunoSEQ Assay, a bias-controlled multiplex PCR. The study's processing was this. Within the assay, amplification of reference gene primers was used to estimate how many nucleated cells each sample contained. Sequence reads were collapsed and filtered to measure the absolute abundance of every unique TCRbeta CDR3 rearrangement. For each sample, productive Simpson clonality was calculated as the square root of Simpson's diversity index across productive rearrangements. As stored in TCRdb, this immuneACCESS dataset retains in-frame rearrangements with V and J assigned. A fraction of the clones does not appear; measured against another copy, unresolved V genes explain less than half of the discrepancy, and the remainder lacks a known reason. That table gives V, J and clone size, and the DNA gave D and trimming. Counted in this sample were nearly 95,000 clones; about 90% of them appeared once. 7% to 9% of the sample rests with the top ten.

These data are taken from a study of blood T cell repertoires in COVID-19 (dated by TCRdb to about 2020). For context, the study as a whole: Samples from collaborators originated in the United States, Italy and Spain and spanned both the acute and convalescent phases of COVID-19. The prospective study material was composed of cDNA or gDNA derived from T cells, B-cell-depleted T cells, or PBMCs. HLA class I and class II types, where available, came from metadata supplied by the sample provider rather than from assay-based typing. The samples were drawn from two sources: the first 160 participants of the ongoing ImmuneRACE study, and about 1,300 subjects contributed by 6 global collaborators. The dataset comprised deeply sampled blood TCRbeta repertoires from subjects exposed to, actively infected with, or recovered from COVID-19. A freely available public database, intended as a resource for researchers studying the immune response to SARS-CoV-2, is where the repertoires were released. A de-identified subject ID, COVID-19 status, age in years and sex were almost always included in the sample metadata. Paper-wide results and their limitations: The quantity of clinical and demographic metadata differed by source and by participant and was supplied without curation.

The source material was peripheral blood. The clonotype was recovered from a human donor with acute or convalescent COVID-19. The donor label of this sample is uncertain. The chain couples TRBV28 to TRBJ2-3; TRBD2 fits 7 bases in the junction. The nucleotide sequence is TGTGCCAGCAGTTCTCACTCGCGGGGGTGGGGCACAGATACGCAGTATTTT. Its protein reads: CASSSHSRGWGTDTQYF.